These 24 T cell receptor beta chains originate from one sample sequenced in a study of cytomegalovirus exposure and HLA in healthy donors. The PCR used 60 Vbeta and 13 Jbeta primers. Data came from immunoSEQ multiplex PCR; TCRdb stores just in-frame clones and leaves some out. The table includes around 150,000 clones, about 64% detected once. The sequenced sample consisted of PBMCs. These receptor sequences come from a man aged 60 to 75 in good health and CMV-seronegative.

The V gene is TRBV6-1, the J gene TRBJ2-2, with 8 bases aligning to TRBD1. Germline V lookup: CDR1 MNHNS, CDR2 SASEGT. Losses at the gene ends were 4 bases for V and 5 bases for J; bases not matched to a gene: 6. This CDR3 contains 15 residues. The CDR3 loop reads CASSGSWTGTGELFF. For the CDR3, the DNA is TGTGCCAGCAGTGGAAGTTGGACAGGGACCGGGGAGCTGTTTTTT.

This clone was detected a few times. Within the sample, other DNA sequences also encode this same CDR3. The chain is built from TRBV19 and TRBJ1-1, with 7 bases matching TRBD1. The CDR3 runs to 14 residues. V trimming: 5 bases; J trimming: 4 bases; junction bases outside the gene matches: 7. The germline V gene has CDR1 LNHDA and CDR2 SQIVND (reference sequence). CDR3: CASSSQGRVTEAFF. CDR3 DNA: TGTGCCAGTAGTTCACAGGGGCGAGTCACTGAAGCTTTCTTT.

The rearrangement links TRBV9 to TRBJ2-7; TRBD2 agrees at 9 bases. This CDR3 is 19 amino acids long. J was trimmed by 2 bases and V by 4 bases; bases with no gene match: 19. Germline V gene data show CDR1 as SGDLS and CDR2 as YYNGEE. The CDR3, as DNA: TGTGCCAGCAGCCCCCCTTCGCGAGGGAGGACTAGCGAGCCCTACGAGCAGTACTTC. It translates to CASSPPSRGRTSEPYEQYF.

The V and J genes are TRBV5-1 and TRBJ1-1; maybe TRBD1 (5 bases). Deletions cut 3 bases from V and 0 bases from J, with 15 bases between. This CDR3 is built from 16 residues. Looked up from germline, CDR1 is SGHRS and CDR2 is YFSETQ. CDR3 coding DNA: TGCGCCAGCAGCTGGGGGGTTTCTACGATGAACACTGAAGCTTTCTTT. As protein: CASSWGVSTMNTEAFF.

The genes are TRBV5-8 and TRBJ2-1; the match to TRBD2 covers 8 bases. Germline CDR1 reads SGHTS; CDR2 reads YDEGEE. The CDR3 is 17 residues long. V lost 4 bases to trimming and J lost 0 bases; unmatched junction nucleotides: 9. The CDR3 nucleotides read TGTGCCAGCAGCCAAGGGTCCAGCGGGAGCTCCTACAATGAGCAGTTCTTC. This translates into CASSQGSSGSSYNEQFF.

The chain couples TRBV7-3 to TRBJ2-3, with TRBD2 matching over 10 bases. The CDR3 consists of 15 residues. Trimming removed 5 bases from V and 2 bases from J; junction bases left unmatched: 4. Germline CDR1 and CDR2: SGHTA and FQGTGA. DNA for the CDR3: TGTGCCAGCAGCGGGACTAGCGCCTACACAGATACGCAGTATTTT. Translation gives CASSGTSAYTDTQYF.

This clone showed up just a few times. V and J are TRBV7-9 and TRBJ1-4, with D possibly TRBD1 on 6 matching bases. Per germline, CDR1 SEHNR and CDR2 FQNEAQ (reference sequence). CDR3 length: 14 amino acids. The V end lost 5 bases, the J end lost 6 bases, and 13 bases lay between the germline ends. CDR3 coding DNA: TGTGCCAGCAGCCAGGGACATGGGGATGAAAAACTGTTTTTT. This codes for CASSQGHGDEKLFF.

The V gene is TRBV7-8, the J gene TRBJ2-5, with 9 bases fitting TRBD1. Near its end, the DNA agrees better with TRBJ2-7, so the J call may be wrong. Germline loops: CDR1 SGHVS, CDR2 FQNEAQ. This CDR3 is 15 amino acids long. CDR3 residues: CASSLVAGQGYEQYF. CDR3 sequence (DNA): TGTGCCAGCAGCTTAGTCGCGGGACAGGGCTACGAGCAGTACTTC.

The CDR3 reads CAWSVVPGSEAFF. The CDR3 DNA sequence: TGTGCCTGGAGTGTAGTACCGGGGTCTGAAGCTTTCTTT. This chain connects TRBV30 to TRBJ1-1; D remains ambiguous. Trimming removed 0 bases from V and 6 bases from J, with 11 bases in between. Germline V lookup: CDR1 GTSNPN, CDR2 SVGIG (reference sequence). CDR3 length equals 13 residues. The full variable domain, with the rest looked up from reference TRBV30 and TRBJ1-1, is SQTIHQWPATLVQPVGSPLSLECTVEGTSNPNLYWYRQAAGRGLQLLFYSVGIGQISSEVPQNLSASRPQDRQFILSSKKLLLSDSGFYLCAWSVVPGSEAFFGQGTRLTVV.

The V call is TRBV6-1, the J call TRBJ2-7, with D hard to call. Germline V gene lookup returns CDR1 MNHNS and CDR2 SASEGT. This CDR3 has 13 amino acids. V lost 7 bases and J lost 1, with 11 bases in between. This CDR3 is CASTKEWSYEQYF. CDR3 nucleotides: TGTGCCAGCACTAAGGAGTGGTCCTACGAGCAGTACTTC.

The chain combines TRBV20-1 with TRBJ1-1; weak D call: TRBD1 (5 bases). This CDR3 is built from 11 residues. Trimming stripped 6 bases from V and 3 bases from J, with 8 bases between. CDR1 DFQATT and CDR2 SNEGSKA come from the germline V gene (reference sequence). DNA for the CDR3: TGCAGTGCCCCAGGGTACACTGAAGCTTTCTTT. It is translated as CSAPGYTEAFF.

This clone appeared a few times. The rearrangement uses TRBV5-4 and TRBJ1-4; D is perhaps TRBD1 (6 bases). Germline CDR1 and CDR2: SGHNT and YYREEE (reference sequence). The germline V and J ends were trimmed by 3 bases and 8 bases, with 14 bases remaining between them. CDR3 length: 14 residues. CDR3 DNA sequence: TGTGCCAGCAGCTCGTCGGGGGGGGCCGAAAAACTGTTTTTT. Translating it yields CASSSSGGAEKLFF.

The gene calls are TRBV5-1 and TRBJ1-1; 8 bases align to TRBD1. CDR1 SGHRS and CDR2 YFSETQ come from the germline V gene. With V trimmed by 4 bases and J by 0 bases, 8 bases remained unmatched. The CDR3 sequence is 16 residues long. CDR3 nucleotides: TGCGCCAGCAGCCGTGAAACAGGGGGGATGAACACTGAAGCTTTCTTT. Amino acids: CASSRETGGMNTEAFF.

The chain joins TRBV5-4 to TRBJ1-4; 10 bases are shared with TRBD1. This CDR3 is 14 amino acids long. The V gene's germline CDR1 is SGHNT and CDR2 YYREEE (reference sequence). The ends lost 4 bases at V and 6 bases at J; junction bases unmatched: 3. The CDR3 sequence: CASSTGTGDEKLFF. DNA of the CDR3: TGTGCCAGCAGCACCGGGACAGGGGATGAAAAACTGTTTTTT.

The CDR3 nucleotides read TGTGCCAGCTCAGACAGTCAGAATCAGCCCCAGCATTTT. Residues: CASSDSQNQPQHF. V is TRBV18 and J is TRBJ1-5, with TRBD1 as a possible D gene (5 bases). The ends were cut back, 5 bases at V and 4 bases at J, with 9 bases in the middle. The CDR3 sequence is 13 residues long. The V gene's germline CDR1 is KGHSH and CDR2 LQKENI.

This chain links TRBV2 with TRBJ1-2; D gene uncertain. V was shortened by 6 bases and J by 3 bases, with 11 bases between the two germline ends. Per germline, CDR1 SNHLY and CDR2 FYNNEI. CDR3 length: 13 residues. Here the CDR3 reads CASRRDRDYGYTF. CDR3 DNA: TGTGCCAGCAGGAGGGATCGAGACTATGGCTACACCTTC.

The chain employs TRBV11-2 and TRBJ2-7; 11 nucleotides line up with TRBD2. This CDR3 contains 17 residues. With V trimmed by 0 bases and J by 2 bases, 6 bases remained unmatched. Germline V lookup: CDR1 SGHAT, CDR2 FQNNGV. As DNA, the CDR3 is TGTGCCAGCAGCTTAGACCAGGGACTAGCGGAAACCTACGAGCAGTACTTC. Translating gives CASSLDQGLAETYEQYF. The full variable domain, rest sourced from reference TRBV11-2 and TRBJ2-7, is EAGVAQSPRYKIIEKRQSVAFWCNPISGHATLYWYQQILGQGPKLLIQFQNNGVVDDSQLPKDRFSAERLKGVDSTLKIQPAKLEDSAVYLCASSLDQGLAETYEQYFGPGTRLTVT.

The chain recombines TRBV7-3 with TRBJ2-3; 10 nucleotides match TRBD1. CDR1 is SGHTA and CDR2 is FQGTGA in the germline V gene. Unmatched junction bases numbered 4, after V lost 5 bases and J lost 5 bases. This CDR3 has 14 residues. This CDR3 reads CASSPTGGEDTQYF. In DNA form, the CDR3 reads TGTGCCAGCAGCCCGACAGGGGGCGAAGATACGCAGTATTTT.

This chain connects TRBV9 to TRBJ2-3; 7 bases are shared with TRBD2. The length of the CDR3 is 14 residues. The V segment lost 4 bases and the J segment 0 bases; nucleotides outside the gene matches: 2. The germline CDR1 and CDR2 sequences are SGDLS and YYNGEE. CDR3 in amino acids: CASSFSGSTDTQYF. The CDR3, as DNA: TGTGCCAGCAGCTTTAGCGGGAGCACAGATACGCAGTATTTT.

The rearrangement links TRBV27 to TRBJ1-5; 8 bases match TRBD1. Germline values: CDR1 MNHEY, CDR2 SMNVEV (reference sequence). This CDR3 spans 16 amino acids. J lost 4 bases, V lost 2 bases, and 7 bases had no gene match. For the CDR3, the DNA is TGTGCCAGCAGTTTAGGCCAGGGGGCGCAGAATCAGCCCCAGCATTTT. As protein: CASSLGQGAQNQPQHF.

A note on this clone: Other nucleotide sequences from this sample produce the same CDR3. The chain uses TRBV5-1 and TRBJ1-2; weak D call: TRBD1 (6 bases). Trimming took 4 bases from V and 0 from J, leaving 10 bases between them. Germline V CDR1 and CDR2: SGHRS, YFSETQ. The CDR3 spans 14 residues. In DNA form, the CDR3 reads TGCGCCAGCAGCCGGACAGTAACTAACTATGGCTACACCTTC. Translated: CASSRTVTNYGYTF.

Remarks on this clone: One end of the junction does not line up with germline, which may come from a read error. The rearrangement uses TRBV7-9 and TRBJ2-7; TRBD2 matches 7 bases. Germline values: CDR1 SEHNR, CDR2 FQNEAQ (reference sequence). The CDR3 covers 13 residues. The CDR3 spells CSSSLGRGFEQYF. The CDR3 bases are TGTTCCAGCAGCTTAGGGAGGGGTTTCGAGCAGTACTTC. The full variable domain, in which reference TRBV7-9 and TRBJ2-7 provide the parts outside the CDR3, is DTGVSQNPRHKITKRGQNVTFRCDPISEHNRLYWYRQTLGQGPEFLTYFQNEAQLEKSRLLSDRFSAERPKGSFSTLEIQRTEQGDSAMYLCSSSLGRGFEQYFGPGTRLTVT.

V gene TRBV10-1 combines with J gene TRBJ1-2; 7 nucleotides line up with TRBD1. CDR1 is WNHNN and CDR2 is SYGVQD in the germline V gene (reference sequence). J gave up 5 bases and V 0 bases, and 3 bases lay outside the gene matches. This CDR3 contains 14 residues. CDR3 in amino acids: CASSESGTDYGYTF. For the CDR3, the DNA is TGCGCCAGCAGTGAGTCCGGGACAGATTATGGCTACACCTTC.

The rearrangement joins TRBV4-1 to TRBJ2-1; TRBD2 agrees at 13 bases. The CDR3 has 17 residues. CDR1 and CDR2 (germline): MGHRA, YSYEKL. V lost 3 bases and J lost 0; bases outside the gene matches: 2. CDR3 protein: CASSHGLAGVSYNEQFF. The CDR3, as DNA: TGCGCCAGCAGCCATGGACTAGCGGGAGTCTCCTACAATGAGCAGTTCTTC.